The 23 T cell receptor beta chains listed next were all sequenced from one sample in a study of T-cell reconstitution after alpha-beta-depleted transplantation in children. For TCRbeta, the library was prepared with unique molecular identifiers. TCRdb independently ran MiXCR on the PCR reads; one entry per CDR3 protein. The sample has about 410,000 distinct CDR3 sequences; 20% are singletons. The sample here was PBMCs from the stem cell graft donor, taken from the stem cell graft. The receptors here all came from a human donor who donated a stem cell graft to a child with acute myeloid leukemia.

CDR3 residues: CASSALNQPQHF. The CDR3 DNA reads as TGTGCCAGCAGTGCCTTGAATCAGCCCCAGCATTTT. The rearrangement joins TRBV25-1 to TRBJ1-5; D unresolved. This CDR3 has 12 amino acids. Looked up from germline, CDR1 is MGHDK and CDR2 is SYGVNS. Trimming left V 4 bases short and J 4 bases short, with 5 bases between.

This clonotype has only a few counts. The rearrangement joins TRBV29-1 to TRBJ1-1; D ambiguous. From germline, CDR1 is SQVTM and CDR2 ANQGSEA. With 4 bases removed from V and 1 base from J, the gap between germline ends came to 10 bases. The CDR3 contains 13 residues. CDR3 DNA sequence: TGCAGCGTTGGTGTACAGCAGAACACTGAAGCTTTCTTT. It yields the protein CSVGVQQNTEAFF.

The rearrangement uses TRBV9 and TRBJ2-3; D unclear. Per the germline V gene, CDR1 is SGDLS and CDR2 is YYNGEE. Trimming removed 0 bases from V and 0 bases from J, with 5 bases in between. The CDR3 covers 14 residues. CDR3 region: CASSVDRSTDTQYF. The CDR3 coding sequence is TGTGCCAGCAGCGTAGATCGGAGCACAGATACGCAGTATTTT.

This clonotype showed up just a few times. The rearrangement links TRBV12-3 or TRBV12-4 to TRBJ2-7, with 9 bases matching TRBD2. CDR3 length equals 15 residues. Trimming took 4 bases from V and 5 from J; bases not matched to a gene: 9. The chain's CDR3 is CASSSTSGQLHEQYF. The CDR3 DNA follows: TGTGCCAGCAGTTCGACTAGCGGTCAGTTACACGAGCAGTACTTC.

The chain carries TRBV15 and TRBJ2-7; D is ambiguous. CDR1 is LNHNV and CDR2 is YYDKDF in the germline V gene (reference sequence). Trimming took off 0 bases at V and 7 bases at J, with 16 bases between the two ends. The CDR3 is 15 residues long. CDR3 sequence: CATSRDPRPEEEQYF. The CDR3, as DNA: TGTGCCACCAGCAGAGACCCCCGGCCCGAAGAGGAGCAGTACTTC.

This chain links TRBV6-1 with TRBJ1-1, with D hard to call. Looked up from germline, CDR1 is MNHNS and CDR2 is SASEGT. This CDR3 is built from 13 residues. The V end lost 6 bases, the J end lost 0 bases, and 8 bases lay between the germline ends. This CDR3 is CASSHTLNTEAFF. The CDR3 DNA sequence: TGTGCCAGCAGCCATACACTGAACACTGAAGCTTTCTTT.

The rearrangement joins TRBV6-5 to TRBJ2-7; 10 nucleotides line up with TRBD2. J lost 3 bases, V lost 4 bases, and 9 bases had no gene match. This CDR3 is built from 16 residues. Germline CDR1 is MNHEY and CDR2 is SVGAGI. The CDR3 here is CASSSTGLAEGYEQYF. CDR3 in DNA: TGTGCCAGCAGTTCCACAGGACTAGCGGAAGGCTACGAGCAGTACTTC.

The CDR3 DNA reads TGTGCCAGCCGACCGCCGGCATCTCACTACGAGCAGTACTTC. It yields the protein CASRPPASHYEQYF. This chain connects TRBV12-3 or TRBV12-4 to TRBJ2-7, with D unresolved. The CDR3 loop spans 14 amino acids. Trimming took off 8 bases at V and 3 bases at J, with 17 bases between the two ends.

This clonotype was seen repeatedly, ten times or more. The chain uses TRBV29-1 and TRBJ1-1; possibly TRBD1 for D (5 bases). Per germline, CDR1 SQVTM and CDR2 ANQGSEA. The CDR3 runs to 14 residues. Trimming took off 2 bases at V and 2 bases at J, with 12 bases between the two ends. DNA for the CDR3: TGCAGCGTTGAACCGCTGAGGGGCAACACTGAAGCTTTCTTT. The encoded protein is CSVEPLRGNTEAFF.

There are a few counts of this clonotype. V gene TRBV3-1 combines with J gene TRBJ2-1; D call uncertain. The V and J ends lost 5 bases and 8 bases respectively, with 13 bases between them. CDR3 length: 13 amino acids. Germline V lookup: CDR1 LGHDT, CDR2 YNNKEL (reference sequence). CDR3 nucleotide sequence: TGTGCCAGCAGCGGGCATAGGGCCGATGAGCAGTTCTTC. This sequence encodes CASSGHRADEQFF.

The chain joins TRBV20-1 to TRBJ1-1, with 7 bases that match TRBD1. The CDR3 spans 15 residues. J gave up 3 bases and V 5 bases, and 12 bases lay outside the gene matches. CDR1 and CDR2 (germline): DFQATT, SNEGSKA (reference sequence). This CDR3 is CSAAPGQRGDTEAFF. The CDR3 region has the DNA TGCAGTGCTGCTCCGGGACAGCGAGGTGACACTGAAGCTTTCTTT.

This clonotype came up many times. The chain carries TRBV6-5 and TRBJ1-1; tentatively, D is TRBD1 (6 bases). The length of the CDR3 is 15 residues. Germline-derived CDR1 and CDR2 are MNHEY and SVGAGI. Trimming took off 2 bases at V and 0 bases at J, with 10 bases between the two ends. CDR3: CASSYINRVNTEAFF. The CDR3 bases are TGTGCCAGCAGTTACATTAACAGGGTGAACACTGAAGCTTTCTTT.

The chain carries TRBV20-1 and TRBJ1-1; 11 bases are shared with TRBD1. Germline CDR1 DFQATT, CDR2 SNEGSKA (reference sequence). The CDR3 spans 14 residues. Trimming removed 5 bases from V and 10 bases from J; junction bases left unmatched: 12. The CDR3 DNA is TGCAGTGCTTACCCGGGACAGGGGGTAGACTTAGCTTTCTTT. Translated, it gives CSAYPGQGVDLAFF.

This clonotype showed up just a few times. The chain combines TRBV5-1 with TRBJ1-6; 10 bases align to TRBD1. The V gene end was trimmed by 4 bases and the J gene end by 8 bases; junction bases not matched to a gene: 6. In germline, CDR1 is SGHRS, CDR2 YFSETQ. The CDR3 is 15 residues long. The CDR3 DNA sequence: TGCGCCAGCAGCCCCATGGGACAGGGGTATTCACCCCTCCACTTT. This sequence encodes CASSPMGQGYSPLHF. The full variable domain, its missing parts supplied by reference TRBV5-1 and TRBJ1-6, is KAGVTQTPRYLIKTRGQQVTLSCSPISGHRSVSWYQQTPGQGLQFLFEYFSETQRNKGNFPGRFSGRQFSNSRSEMNVSTLELGDSALYLCASSPMGQGYSPLHFGNGTRLTVT.

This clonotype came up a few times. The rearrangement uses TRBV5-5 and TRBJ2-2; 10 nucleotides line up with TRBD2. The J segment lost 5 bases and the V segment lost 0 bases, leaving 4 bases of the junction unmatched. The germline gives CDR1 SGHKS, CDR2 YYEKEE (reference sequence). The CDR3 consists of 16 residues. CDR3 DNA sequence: TGTGCCAGCAGCTTGGTTAGCGGGAGGAGTACCGGGGAGCTGTTTTTT. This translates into CASSLVSGRSTGELFF.

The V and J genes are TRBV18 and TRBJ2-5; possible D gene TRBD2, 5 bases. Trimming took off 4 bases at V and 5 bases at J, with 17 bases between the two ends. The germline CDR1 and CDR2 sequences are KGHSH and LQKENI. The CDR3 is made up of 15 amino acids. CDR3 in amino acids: CASSQFSTSPETQYF. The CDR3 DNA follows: TGTGCCAGCTCACAGTTCAGTACTAGTCCGGAGACCCAGTACTTC.

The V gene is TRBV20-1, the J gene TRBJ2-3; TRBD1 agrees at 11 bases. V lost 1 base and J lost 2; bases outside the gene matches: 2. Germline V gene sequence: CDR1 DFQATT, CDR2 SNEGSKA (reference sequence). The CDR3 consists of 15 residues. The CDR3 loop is CSARGTGGPTDTQYF. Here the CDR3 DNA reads TGCAGTGCTAGAGGGACAGGGGGCCCCACAGATACGCAGTATTTT.

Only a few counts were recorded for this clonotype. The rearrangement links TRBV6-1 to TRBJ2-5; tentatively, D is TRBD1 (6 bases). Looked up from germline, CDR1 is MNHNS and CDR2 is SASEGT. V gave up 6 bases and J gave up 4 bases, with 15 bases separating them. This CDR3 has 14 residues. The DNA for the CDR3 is TGTGCCAGCAGAACCCGGGACAACGTAGAGACCCAGTACTTC. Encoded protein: CASRTRDNVETQYF.

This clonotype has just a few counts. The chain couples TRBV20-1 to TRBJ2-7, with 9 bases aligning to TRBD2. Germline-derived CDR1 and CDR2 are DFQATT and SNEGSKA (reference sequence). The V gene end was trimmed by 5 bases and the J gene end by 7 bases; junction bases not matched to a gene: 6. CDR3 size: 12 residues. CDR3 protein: CSAAGGYKEQYF. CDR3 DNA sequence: TGCAGTGCTGCGGGAGGGTATAAAGAGCAGTACTTC.

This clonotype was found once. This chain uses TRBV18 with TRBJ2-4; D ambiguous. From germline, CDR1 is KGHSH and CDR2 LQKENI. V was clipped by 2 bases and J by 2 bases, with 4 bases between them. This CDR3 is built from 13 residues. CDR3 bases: TGTGCCAGCTCACCAGGGTCCAAAAACATTCAGTACTTC. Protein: CASSPGSKNIQYF. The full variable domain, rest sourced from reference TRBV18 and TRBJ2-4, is NAGVMQNPRHLVRRRGQEARLRCSPMKGHSHVYWYRQLPEEGLKFMVYLQKENIIDESGMPKERFSAEFPKEGPSILRIQQVVRGDSAAYFCASSPGSKNIQYFGAGTRLSVL.

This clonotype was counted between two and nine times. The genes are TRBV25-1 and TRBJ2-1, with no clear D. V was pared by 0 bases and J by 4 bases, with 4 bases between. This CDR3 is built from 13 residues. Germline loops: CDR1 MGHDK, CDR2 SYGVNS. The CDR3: CASSEYPYNEQFF. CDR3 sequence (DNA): TGTGCCAGCAGTGAATACCCTTACAATGAGCAGTTCTTC.

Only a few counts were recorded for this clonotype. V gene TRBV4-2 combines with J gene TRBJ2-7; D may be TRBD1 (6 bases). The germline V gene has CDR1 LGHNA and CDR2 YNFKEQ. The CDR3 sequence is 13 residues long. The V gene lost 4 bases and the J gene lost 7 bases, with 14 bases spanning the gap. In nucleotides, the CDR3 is TGTGCCAGCAGCCGAGAAGCCGACAGGGAGCAGTACTTC. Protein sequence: CASSREADREQYF.

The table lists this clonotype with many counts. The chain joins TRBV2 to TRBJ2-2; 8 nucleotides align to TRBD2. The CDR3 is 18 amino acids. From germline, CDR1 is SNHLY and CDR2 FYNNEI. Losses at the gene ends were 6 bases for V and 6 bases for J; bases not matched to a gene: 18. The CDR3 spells CASSRSSGTSVSPGELFF. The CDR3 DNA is TGTGCCAGCAGCCGAAGTTCCGGGACTAGTGTTAGTCCCGGGGAGCTGTTTTTT.